The text below deals with one T cell receptor beta chain. Its antigen is undetermined. Between the trimmed V and J ends, which lost 1 base and 4 bases, there was a span of 5 bases. The germline V gene encodes CDR1 SGHTS and CDR2 YDEGEE. CDR3 length: 12 residues. Described treatment: oral pan-JAK inhibitor, 5-10 mg twice daily. Researchers gathered lesional scalp punch biopsies and peripheral blood from patients with alopecia areata. The sequencing template was cDNA reverse transcribed from extracted RNA. The data were produced by immunoSEQ multiplex PCR, yet TCRdb's version contains in-frame clones alone and is incomplete. In the table there are around 200,000 clones, around 58% of which are singletons. The data belong to a study of CD8+ T cells in alopecia areata. Study background: Scoring treated patients' severity relied on the percentage of scalp area affected. General observations from the study: Tofacitinib produced a significant decrease in scalp clonality and in expanded CD8+ clones among the top 100.

The receptor was isolated from a human donor with alopecia areata. The V gene is TRBV5-8, the J gene TRBJ1-1; no definite D call. This specimen was CD8+ T cells sorted from blood, taken at week 24, from a patient treated with tofacitinib. The chain's CDR3 is CASSLIVTEAFF. The CDR3 DNA is TGTGCCAGCAGCTTGATCGTCACTGAAGCTTTCTTT.